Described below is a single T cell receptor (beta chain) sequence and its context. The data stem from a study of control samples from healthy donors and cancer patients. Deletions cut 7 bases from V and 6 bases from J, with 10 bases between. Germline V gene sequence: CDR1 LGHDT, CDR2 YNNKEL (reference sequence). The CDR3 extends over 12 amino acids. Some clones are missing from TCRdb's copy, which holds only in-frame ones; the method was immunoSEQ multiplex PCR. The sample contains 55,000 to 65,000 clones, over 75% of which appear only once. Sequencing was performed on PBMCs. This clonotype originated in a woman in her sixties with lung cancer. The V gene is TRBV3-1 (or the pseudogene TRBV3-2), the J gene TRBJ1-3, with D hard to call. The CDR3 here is CASMGFANTIYF. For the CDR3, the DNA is TGTGCCAGCATGGGGTTCGCAAACACCATATATTTT.